The 22 T cell receptor beta chains below all came from one sample that was sequenced in a study of blood T cell repertoires in COVID-19. Generated by immunoSEQ multiplex PCR, the TCRdb table keeps only in-frame clones and is missing some. The repertoire has 85,000 to 120,000 clones, 84% of them found once; the top ten carry more than 13%. Sequencing was carried out using peripheral blood. These receptors were obtained from a woman between 55 and 75 years old with acute or convalescent COVID-19.

The V call is TRBV6-5, the J call TRBJ2-4; TRBD2 matches 13 bases. This CDR3 spans 15 amino acids. J gave up 8 bases and V 10 bases, and 11 bases lay outside the gene matches. Germline V gives CDR1 MNHEY, CDR2 SVGAGI. This chain's CDR3 is CAKLHWTSGRHIQYF. The CDR3 nucleotides read TGTGCCAAACTCCATTGGACTAGCGGGAGACACATTCAGTACTTC.

CDR3 DNA: TGTGCCAGTACCAGGGGGGACAGGGGGCTGTATGGCTACACCTTC. It codes for CASTRGDRGLYGYTF. The V gene is TRBV19, the J gene TRBJ1-2, with TRBD1 identical over 12 bases. V lost 7 bases, J lost 5 bases, and 8 bases stayed unmatched. CDR1 and CDR2 from the germline V gene are LNHDA and SQIVND (reference sequence). CDR3 length: 15 amino acids.

This sequence joins TRBV5-1 and TRBJ2-2; TRBD2 matches 11 bases. Germline CDR1 SGHRS, CDR2 YFSETQ. V shed 4 bases, J shed 1 base, and the junction held 0 bases outside the gene matches. The length of the CDR3 is 15 residues. In nucleotides, the CDR3 is TGCGCCAGCAGCGGGACTAGCGGGAACACCGGGGAGCTGTTTTTT. It yields the protein CASSGTSGNTGELFF.

The V and J genes are TRBV7-2 and TRBJ2-5; 12 bases are a match to TRBD2. CDR3 length: 17 residues. V lost 1 base to trimming and J lost 5 bases; unmatched junction nucleotides: 8. Germline assignment: CDR1 SGHTA and CDR2 FQGNSA. In DNA, the CDR3 is TGTGCCAGCAGCTTAGAACTGACTAGCGGGGGTGGGGAGACCCAGTACTTC. This translates into CASSLELTSGGGETQYF. Supplemented by reference TRBV7-2 and TRBJ2-5, the full variable domain reads GAGVSQSPSNKVTEKGKDVELRCDPISGHTALYWYRQSLGQGLEFLIYFQGNSAPDKSGLPSDRFSAERTGGSVSTLTIQRTQQEDSAVYLCASSLELTSGGGETQYFGPGTRLLVL.

V gene TRBV4-2 combines with J gene TRBJ2-7; TRBD1 is a possible D gene (5 bases). The ends were cut back, 1 base at V and 4 bases at J, with 17 bases in the middle. This CDR3 spans 16 amino acids. CDR1 and CDR2 from the germline V gene are LGHNA and YNFKEQ. This CDR3 is CASSQGDSSMIYEQYF. Here the CDR3 DNA reads TGTGCCAGCAGCCAAGGTGACAGCTCTATGATTTACGAGCAGTACTTC.

V usage is TRBV5-1 and J usage is TRBJ1-6; TRBD1 matches at 9 bases. The V segment lost 4 bases and the J segment 0 bases; nucleotides outside the gene matches: 8. The CDR3 length is 18 residues. CDR1 and CDR2 (germline): SGHRS, YFSETQ. The CDR3 sequence is CASSAEGQGSSYNSPLHF. The CDR3 DNA is TGCGCCAGCAGCGCGGAGGGACAGGGAAGCTCCTATAATTCACCCCTCCACTTT.

The V call is TRBV3-1 (or the pseudogene TRBV3-2), the J call TRBJ1-4; possibly TRBD1 for D (6 bases). This CDR3 comprises 14 residues. With 1 base removed from V and 8 bases from J, the gap between germline ends came to 11 bases. CDR1 and CDR2 (germline): LGHDT, YNNKEL (reference sequence). CDR3 sequence: CASSQGGQHEKLFF. CDR3 nucleotides: TGTGCCAGCAGCCAAGGGGGGCAGCACGAAAAACTGTTTTTT.

The V gene is TRBV10-3, the J gene TRBJ2-1; D unclear. The CDR3 is 16 residues long. Germline lookup yields CDR1 ENHRY and CDR2 SYGVKD. Trimming shortened V by 3 bases and J by 5 bases, and 17 bases separated the two germline ends. This CDR3 reads CAISDLASNLDNEQFF. As DNA, the CDR3 is TGTGCCATCAGTGATCTTGCGAGTAATCTCGACAATGAGCAGTTCTTC.

The gene calls are TRBV5-4 and TRBJ2-3; TRBD1 matches 9 bases. The CDR3 length is 15 residues. J lost 0 bases, V lost 4 bases, and 3 bases had no gene match. Germline V lookup: CDR1 SGHNT, CDR2 YYREEE (reference sequence). The CDR3 is CASSPGTGSTDTQYF. The DNA of the CDR3 is TGTGCCAGCAGCCCGGGGACAGGGAGCACAGATACGCAGTATTTT.

The chain couples TRBV3-1 (or the pseudogene TRBV3-2) to TRBJ1-3, with D possibly matching TRBD1 (5 bases). The CDR3 contains 17 residues. Germline V CDR1 and CDR2: LGHDT, YNNKEL (reference sequence). The V and J ends lost 8 bases and 1 base respectively, with 21 bases between them. CDR3 protein: CASQGAGPIPSGNTIYF. As DNA, the CDR3 is TGTGCCAGCCAAGGCGCAGGGCCTATCCCTTCTGGAAACACCATATATTTT.

The chain links TRBV19 to TRBJ2-3, with 10 bases matching TRBD1. Germline V gene sequence: CDR1 LNHDA, CDR2 SQIVND (reference sequence). The CDR3 sequence is 14 residues long. With V trimmed by 9 bases and J by 5 bases, 8 bases remained unmatched. CDR3 DNA sequence: TGTGCCAGCCGCGACAGGGGGCATGAAGATACGCAGTATTTT. Translated: CASRDRGHEDTQYF. Combining the CDR3 with reference TRBV19 and TRBJ2-3 gives the whole variable domain DGGITQSPKYLFRKEGQNVTLSCEQNLNHDAMYWYRQDPGQGLRLIYYSQIVNDFQKGDIAEGYSVSREKKESFPLTVTSAQKNPTAFYLCASRDRGHEDTQYFGPGTRLTVL.

This clone was counted once. The chain carries TRBV27 and TRBJ2-1; 13 bases align to TRBD2. V gave up 8 bases and J gave up 9 bases; unmatched junction bases: 10. CDR3 length: 15 amino acids. Looked up from germline, CDR1 is MNHEY and CDR2 is SMNVEV (reference sequence). The CDR3 DNA reads as TGTGCCAGCCGCACACTAGCGGGAGGGTCGGGTGAGCAGTTCTTC. Amino acids: CASRTLAGGSGEQFF.

CDR3 sequence: CASSEERGGYTF. The CDR3 DNA reads TGTGCCAGCAGTGAAGAAAGGGGTGGCTACACCTTC. This chain links TRBV2 with TRBJ1-2; TRBD1 might be the D (5 bases). The CDR3 is made up of 12 amino acids. Germline lookup yields CDR1 SNHLY and CDR2 FYNNEI. V was clipped by 1 base and J by 7 bases, with 7 bases between them.

This clone was seen a handful of times. The genes are TRBV7-9 and TRBJ1-2; no clear D. V dropped 3 bases and J dropped 4 bases, with 9 bases sitting between them. CDR3 length: 13 residues. The germline gives CDR1 SEHNR, CDR2 FQNEAQ (reference sequence). CDR3 residues: CASSFSFLYGYTF. The CDR3 DNA reads as TGTGCCAGCAGCTTCAGTTTCCTCTATGGCTACACCTTC. The variable domain in full, completed from reference TRBV7-9 and TRBJ1-2, reads DTGVSQNPRHKITKRGQNVTFRCDPISEHNRLYWYRQTLGQGPEFLTYFQNEAQLEKSRLLSDRFSAERPKGSFSTLEIQRTEQGDSAMYLCASSFSFLYGYTFGSGTRLTVV.

This sequence joins TRBV2 and TRBJ1-2; 7 nucleotides match TRBD1. The CDR3 length is 14 residues. V lost 2 bases, J lost 10 bases, and 10 bases stayed unmatched. CDR1 and CDR2 from the germline V gene are SNHLY and FYNNEI. The CDR3 region has the DNA TGTGCCAGCAGTGAACGAGGAGGGGGCATGGTCTACACCTTC. It encodes CASSERGGGMVYTF.

J is TRBJ2-1 and V is TRBV3-1 (or the pseudogene TRBV3-2); tentative D call: TRBD2 (6 bases). Germline V gene sequence: CDR1 LGHDT, CDR2 YNNKEL (reference sequence). This CDR3 has 12 amino acids. Trimming left V 3 bases short and J 6 bases short, with 6 bases between. The CDR3 loop reads CASSHGGNEQFF. The CDR3 DNA is TGTGCCAGCAGCCACGGGGGCAATGAGCAGTTCTTC.

CDR3 amino acids: CASSCRGGEETQYF. In nucleotides, the CDR3 is TGTGCCAGCAGCTGCCGGGGGGGAGAAGAGACCCAGTACTTC. The chain recombines TRBV21-1 with TRBJ2-5; TRBD2, as called in the table, went unchecked against the DNA. TRBV21-1 corresponds to a pseudogene. There are 14 residues in the CDR3.

This chain joins TRBV27 and TRBJ2-3, with 11 bases identical to TRBD2. V dropped 6 bases and J dropped 1; count of bases not matched to a gene: 6. The CDR3 extends over 16 amino acids. Germline V lookup: CDR1 MNHEY, CDR2 SMNVEV (reference sequence). CDR3 coding DNA: TGTGCCAGCAGCCCACTAGCGGGAGTTGGCACAGATACGCAGTATTTT. Protein: CASSPLAGVGTDTQYF.

This clone showed up just once. The rearrangement uses TRBV2 and TRBJ1-1, with D perhaps TRBD1 (6 bases). The V gene lost 4 bases and the J gene lost 6 bases, with 15 bases spanning the gap. There are 14 residues in the CDR3. The germline CDR1 and CDR2 sequences are SNHLY and FYNNEI. The CDR3 region has the DNA TGTGCCAGCAGTGTAATACAGGGAGAGGCTGAAGCTTTCTTT. Translated, it gives CASSVIQGEAEAFF.

The chain couples TRBV5-8 to TRBJ1-1, with TRBD1 as a possible D gene (5 bases). The CDR3 consists of 12 residues. Germline lookup yields CDR1 SGHTS and CDR2 YDEGEE. V lost 2 bases and J lost 11, with 13 bases in between. Here the CDR3 DNA reads TGTGCCAGCAGCTTTCGGCAGGGCGACGCTTTCTTT. Translated: CASSFRQGDAFF.

V usage is TRBV7-2 and J usage is TRBJ2-5, with a tentative D call TRBD2 (5 bases). The V gene's germline CDR1 is SGHTA and CDR2 FQGNSA. Trimming removed 5 bases at V and 5 bases at J, with 12 bases between. CDR3 length equals 13 residues. This CDR3 reads CASSEALGETQYF. Here the CDR3 DNA reads TGTGCCAGCAGCGAGGCACTAGGGGAGACCCAGTACTTC.

This clone came up once. V and J are TRBV19 and TRBJ2-5; 13 bases match TRBD2. This CDR3 is built from 15 residues. V shed 5 bases and J 2 bases; nucleotides not matched to a gene: 2. Per the germline V gene, CDR1 is LNHDA and CDR2 is SQIVND (reference sequence). The CDR3 region has the DNA TGTGCCAGTAGTTGGACTAGCGGGGGACAAGAGACCCAGTACTTC. It yields the protein CASSWTSGGQETQYF.